This entry is about one T cell receptor beta chain. This receptor's antigen is unknown. The sample holds no much larger clone one base away, and base qualities are not on file. The donors were healthy, HIV-negative adults with no recently reported acute infections or vaccinations. Every donor was a Caucasian adult living in Nashville, Tennessee, USA. The CD8 memory samples were a combination of magnetically selected CD45RO+ cells and CCR7-negative CD45RA+ effector memory (TemRA) cells. After blood collection by leukapheresis, PBMCs were isolated using Ficoll-Histopaque density gradient centrifugation and then cryopreserved in the vapor phase of liquid nitrogen. Analytical flow cytometry was used to check the purity and quantity of each magnetically sorted T cell population. Each sorted fraction had its genomic DNA isolated and then quantified by UV absorbance on a Nanodrop 2000c. This entry is derived from a study of shared clonotypes between healthy human individuals (dated by TCRdb to the early 2020s). General notes on the study: A few men and a couple of women, aged 18 to 49 years, made up the cohort. Per donor, three plates each were used for CD4 naive and CD4 memory, two for CD8 naive, and one for CD8 memory. To estimate repertoire size and how much clonotypes are shared between individuals, the study performed deep sequencing of blood TCR repertoires from about five healthy adults. Libraries were prepared and TCR repertoires were sequenced by different laboratories using diverse techniques, in order to increase sequencing depth and limit assay-specific biases. Leukapheresis yielded between about 0.85 and 9.5 billion PBMCs per donor. The research as a whole found: When a few donors were compared, the shared fraction of clonotypes was approximately 5% for naive CD4, more than 3% for naive CD8, more than 2% for memory CD4, and 0.4% for memory CD8. The genetic and exposure-history diversity represented was limited by the small number of donors. Sampling was restricted to blood, and TCR repertoires in tissues likely differ from the TCR repertoires found in blood. Estimated clonotype richness was generally larger for naive than for memory subsets. Incomplete sequencing was indicated by rarefaction of sorted-subset datasets, despite the large sequencing depth. Pairwise subsampling indicated that sequencing depth was expected to affect the degree of clonotype sharing among donors. Compared with non-shared clonotypes, clonotypes shared by all four sorted-subset donors had higher generation probabilities.

From the germline V gene, CDR1 is SGHRS and CDR2 is YFSETQ. A distance of 9 bases separates the germline ends of V and J, which lose 4 bases and 2 bases respectively. The CDR3 spans 13 residues, from the cysteine through the phenylalanine. Only CDR3 DNA is held: 39 bases, read in frame from base 1. Using the deep immunoSEQ assay, TCR CDR3 regions were amplified from genomic DNA by multiplex PCR. For each cell subset, the extracted genomic DNA was distributed evenly across all wells of several immunoSEQ 96-well plates, and each plate served as one replicate. Each replicate PCR for sorted subsets received about 200 ng genomic DNA, equal to about 30,000 T cell genomes. Purified libraries were quantified with a Qubit 3.0 fluorometer, sized on a Bioanalyzer 2100, and re-quantified with the KAPA Library Quantification kit. Every immunoSEQ 96-well plate was sequenced on a dedicated single-read 150-cycle Illumina NextSeq 550 flow cell. The published analysis was carried out like this. Because the immunoSEQ output held only junctional sequences and lacked quality scores, the filtering could not match the filtering applied to full-length reads. Sequences were annotated with PyIR, a Python wrapper for IgBLAST v1.9, and V/J genes and CDR3 were assigned using IMGT germline references. Any read was removed if the V/J assignment was weak (E-value above 1e-6), the CDR3 was missing, or the read contained stop codons, out-of-frame junctions, or ambiguous translated residues. V3J clonotypes were defined as sequences sharing the same inferred V gene, J gene, and CDR3 amino acid sequence. To compute the percentage overlap between repertoires, the number of shared unique clonotypes was divided by the size of the smaller repertoire. RTK rarefaction, the Chao1 estimator, and Recon v2.1 estimates of unobserved clonotypes were used to assess repertoire richness. Generation probabilities for all TCRbeta clonotypes obtained by the gDNA method from a few donors were computed using OLGA. The table comes from immuneACCESS by way of TCRdb, which keeps in-frame sequences with V and J called. Part of the clones is missing from these tables; in studies checked, under half for an unresolved V gene and the rest for unknown reasons. For V, J and clone size, that table is used; D and trimming come from the DNA. This sample lists more than 550,000 clones; 90% were detected once. The top ten constitute 34% of the sample.

This TCR was sampled from a man younger than 30 in good health. Some clones in this sample may be carry-over from other donors' samples. In this chain, TRBV5-1 is recombined with TRBJ1-2, with an unclear D gene assignment. Sequenced sample: memory CD8+ T cells from PBMCs. The sample's cell subset or site, from its label and the paper: CD45RO+ cells pooled with CCR7-negative TemRA cells. The DNA reads as follows: TGCGCCAGCAGCGCCACACTCAACTATGGCTACACCTTC. Protein translation: CASSATLNYGYTF.